These 27 T cell receptor beta chains came from one sample sequenced in a study of PD-L1 blockade in urothelial cancer. Sequencing was performed with immunoSEQ multiplex PCR; in TCRdb, only in-frame clones are kept and a portion is missing. Among around 33,000 clones listed, approximately 80% were seen once. The material was PBMCs, obtained around atezolizumab (anti-PD-L1) treatment. The receptors originated from a man aged 65 to 79 with urothelial cancer.

The V call is TRBV19, the J call TRBJ2-5, with 16 bases that match TRBD2. CDR3 size: 18 residues. With 5 bases clipped from V and 5 bases from J, the junction kept 11 bases outside the gene matches. Germline assignment: CDR1 LNHDA and CDR2 SQIVND (reference sequence). The CDR3 nucleotides read TGTGCCAGTAGTCCCGGGACTAGCGGGAGGGCCCTGTGGGAGACCCAGTACTTC. It encodes CASSPGTSGRALWETQYF.

V usage is TRBV10-3 and J usage is TRBJ2-2, with D tentatively TRBD2 (5 bases). The ends were cut back, 8 bases at V and 0 bases at J, with 16 bases in the middle. Germline CDR1 ENHRY, CDR2 SYGVKD. This CDR3 has 16 amino acids. In DNA form, the CDR3 reads TGTGCCATCGGGCCGGGGTACAACCCGAACACCGGGGAGCTGTTTTTT. This translates into CAIGPGYNPNTGELFF.

V gene TRBV29-1 combines with J gene TRBJ2-1; 10 positions match TRBD2. The V and J ends lost 0 bases and 8 bases, in that order; junction bases with no gene match: 10. The CDR3 has 16 residues. Germline loops: CDR1 SQVTM, CDR2 ANQGSEA. CDR3 amino acids: CSVEDAQREGLYEQFF. DNA for the CDR3: TGCAGCGTTGAAGATGCTCAGCGGGAGGGCCTCTATGAGCAGTTCTTC.

The chain has TRBV28 and TRBJ2-1, with 7 bases identical to TRBD2. The germline V gene has CDR1 MDHEN and CDR2 SYDVKM. This CDR3 spans 11 amino acids. With 10 bases clipped from V and 15 bases from J, the junction kept 12 bases outside the gene matches. CDR3 residues: CATHERGLGFF. DNA of the CDR3: TGTGCCACCCACGAGCGGGGCCTGGGGTTCTTC.

The V and J genes are TRBV5-4 and TRBJ1-1; 9 nucleotides match TRBD1. The CDR3 sequence is 14 residues long. From germline, CDR1 is SGHNT and CDR2 YYREEE (reference sequence). Unmatched junction bases numbered 3, after V lost 0 bases and J lost 6 bases. The DNA for the CDR3 is TGTGCCAGCAGCTTGGGGGACAGGGTGTCTGAAGCTTTCTTT. This codes for CASSLGDRVSEAFF.

The chain joins TRBV5-1 to TRBJ2-3, with TRBD1 identical over 8 bases. The length of the CDR3 is 16 residues. V was pared by 4 bases and J by 4 bases, with 11 bases of the junction left unmatched. Germline V gives CDR1 SGHRS, CDR2 YFSETQ. CDR3 region: CASSLLDRGNSDTQYF. CDR3 in DNA: TGCGCCAGCAGCCTTCTCGACAGGGGAAATTCAGATACGCAGTATTTT.

The chain has TRBV6-1 and TRBJ2-7; 9 nucleotides agree with TRBD2. V lost 5 bases to trimming and J lost 4 bases; unmatched junction nucleotides: 9. The CDR3 consists of 15 residues. Germline V gene sequence: CDR1 MNHNS, CDR2 SASEGT. The CDR3 loop reads CASSWLAGNQYEQYF. The CDR3 DNA sequence: TGTGCCAGCAGTTGGCTAGCGGGGAATCAGTACGAGCAGTACTTC.

The chain is built from TRBV28 and TRBJ2-7; possible D gene TRBD1, 7 bases. The CDR3 runs to 13 residues. V gave up 10 bases and J gave up 3 bases, with 16 bases separating them. Germline-derived CDR1 and CDR2 are MDHEN and SYDVKM. The CDR3 loop reads CATLDRRDYEQYF. Written as DNA, the CDR3 is TGTGCCACCTTGGACAGGAGGGACTACGAGCAGTACTTC. The whole variable domain, remainder taken from reference TRBV28 and TRBJ2-7, is DVKVTQSSRYLVKRTGEKVFLECVQDMDHENMFWYRQDPGLGLRLIYFSYDVKMKEKGDIPEGYSVSREKKERFSLILESASTNQTSMYLCATLDRRDYEQYFGPGTRLTVT.

This clone was observed once. V usage is TRBV7-9 and J usage is TRBJ2-3; TRBD1 matches at 11 bases. The CDR3 sequence is 15 residues long. The V segment lost 4 bases and the J segment 9 bases; nucleotides outside the gene matches: 9. Germline assignment: CDR1 SEHNR and CDR2 FQNEAQ (reference sequence). CDR3 bases: TGTGCCAGCAGCTCACGGACAGGGGGCGTCTCCACGCAGTATTTT. Protein product: CASSSRTGGVSTQYF. Drawing the rest from reference TRBV7-9 and TRBJ2-3, the complete variable domain is DTGVSQNPRHKITKRGQNVTFRCDPISEHNRLYWYRQTLGQGPEFLTYFQNEAQLEKSRLLSDRFSAERPKGSFSTLEIQRTEQGDSAMYLCASSSRTGGVSTQYFGPGTRLTVL.

The chain combines TRBV13 with TRBJ2-7, with unresolved D. Trimming cost V 5 bases and J 7 bases, with 12 bases left between them. The germline V gene encodes CDR1 PRHDT and CDR2 FYEKMQ (reference sequence). The length of the CDR3 is 12 residues. This chain's CDR3 is CASSPGSPEQYF. CDR3 sequence (DNA): TGTGCCAGCAGCCCCGGGTCCCCAGAGCAGTACTTC. Looking up the rest from reference TRBV13 and TRBJ2-7 gives the full variable domain: AAGVIQSPRHLIKEKRETATLKCYPIPRHDTVYWYQQGPGQDPQFLISFYEKMQSDKGSIPDRFSAQQFSDYHSELNMSSLELGDSALYFCASSPGSPEQYFGPGTRLTVT.

The chain uses TRBV11-2 and TRBJ2-3, with 10 nucleotides matching TRBD2. V was pared by 8 bases and J by 5 bases, with 13 bases of the junction left unmatched. Germline V lookup: CDR1 SGHAT, CDR2 FQNNGV. This CDR3 has 16 residues. Here the CDR3 DNA reads TGTGCCAGCGGGGGTGGGGCTAGCGGGAGATTAGATACGCAGTATTTT. Translation: CASGGGASGRLDTQYF.

The CDR3 coding sequence is TGTGCCAGCAGCTTAGAACTAAGCGGGAGAATGGAGACCCAGTACTTC. Translating it yields CASSLELSGRMETQYF. This chain uses TRBV7-9 with TRBJ2-5, with 8 bases aligning to TRBD2. The CDR3 length is 16 residues. With 1 base clipped from V and 5 bases from J, the junction kept 9 bases outside the gene matches. In germline, CDR1 is SEHNR, CDR2 FQNEAQ (reference sequence).

This chain connects TRBV7-2 to TRBJ2-7, with TRBD2 as a possible D gene (5 bases). The CDR3 has 11 amino acids. V was cut by 5 bases and J by 7 bases, with 9 bases left in between. Germline V gene lookup returns CDR1 SGHTA and CDR2 FQGNSA. The CDR3 loop reads CASSRSGEQYF. In DNA, the CDR3 is TGTGCCAGCAGCCGCTCGGGGGAGCAGTACTTC.

The rearrangement joins TRBV18 to TRBJ1-1; TRBD1 matches 8 bases. CDR1 KGHSH and CDR2 LQKENI come from the germline V gene. J was trimmed by 5 bases and V by 6 bases; bases with no gene match: 8. This CDR3 has 14 amino acids. The CDR3 region has the DNA TGTGCCAGCTCGGGGGGGAACAGGGGGACTGAAGCTTTCTTT. It specifies CASSGGNRGTEAFF.

This clone came up once. The V gene is TRBV30, the J gene TRBJ1-2; D possibly corresponds to TRBD1 (5 bases). The germline V gene has CDR1 GTSNPN and CDR2 SVGIG (reference sequence). The CDR3 is 14 amino acids. Trimming removed 2 bases at V and 5 bases at J, with 15 bases between. The CDR3 here is CAWSPRGGRYGYTF. For the CDR3, the DNA is TGTGCCTGGAGTCCCCGGGGGGGTCGGTATGGCTACACCTTC.

The chain has TRBV5-1 and TRBJ2-7; 9 bases match TRBD1. Germline assignment: CDR1 SGHRS and CDR2 YFSETQ. With 0 bases clipped from V and 1 base from J, the junction kept 2 bases outside the gene matches. The CDR3 runs to 15 residues. The CDR3, as DNA: TGCGCCAGCAGCTTGGGGGGGACAGGGTCCTACGAGCAGTACTTC. This sequence encodes CASSLGGTGSYEQYF.

The V call is TRBV2, the J call TRBJ2-1; 7 positions match TRBD1. The CDR3 runs 16 residues. V dropped 8 bases and J dropped 7; count of bases not matched to a gene: 17. Germline V gene lookup returns CDR1 SNHLY and CDR2 FYNNEI. Here the CDR3 DNA reads TGTGCCAGCCCTATAACGGGACAGCACCCGTTGAATGAGCAGTTCTTC. This encodes CASPITGQHPLNEQFF.

The chain is built from TRBV19 and TRBJ2-1; D may be TRBD1 (5 bases). The germline CDR1 and CDR2 sequences are LNHDA and SQIVND (reference sequence). V lost 1 base and J 3 bases, leaving 13 bases between the germline ends. This CDR3 has 16 amino acids. CDR3 residues: CASSIVTGARYNEQFF. In nucleotides, the CDR3 is TGTGCCAGTAGTATAGTAACTGGGGCGCGCTACAATGAGCAGTTCTTC. The complete variable domain, with remaining parts taken from reference TRBV19 and TRBJ2-1, reads DGGITQSPKYLFRKEGQNVTLSCEQNLNHDAMYWYRQDPGQGLRLIYYSQIVNDFQKGDIAEGYSVSREKKESFPLTVTSAQKNPTAFYLCASSIVTGARYNEQFFGPGTRLTVL.

This clone was recorded only once. V usage is TRBV19 and J usage is TRBJ1-2; D is undetermined. The V and J ends lost 4 bases and 1 base respectively, with 13 bases between them. This CDR3 is built from 15 residues. Germline V gene sequence: CDR1 LNHDA, CDR2 SQIVND (reference sequence). CDR3 sequence reads: CASSRRADLNYGYTF. Written as DNA, the CDR3 is TGTGCCAGTAGTAGGCGGGCGGATCTTAACTATGGCTACACCTTC.

J is TRBJ2-7 and V is TRBV5-6, with 12 bases that match TRBD2. In germline, CDR1 is SGHDT, CDR2 YYEEEE. J was trimmed by 3 bases and V by 0 bases; bases with no gene match: 1. This CDR3 comprises 15 residues. CDR3 in amino acids: CASSLVTSGGYEQYF. As DNA, the CDR3 is TGTGCCAGCAGCTTGGTGACTAGCGGGGGCTACGAGCAGTACTTC.

This clone appeared a few times. The chain joins TRBV7-2 to TRBJ2-3; TRBD1 matches 8 bases. Germline assignment: CDR1 SGHTA and CDR2 FQGNSA. This CDR3 has 14 residues. With 5 bases clipped from V and 3 bases from J, the junction kept 4 bases outside the gene matches. DNA for the CDR3: TGTGCCAGCAGCCGGGACAGGTGGACAGATACGCAGTATTTT. This sequence encodes CASSRDRWTDTQYF.

V gene TRBV4-3 combines with J gene TRBJ2-2; TRBD1 matches 8 bases. V shed 0 bases and J 13 bases; nucleotides not matched to a gene: 4. This CDR3 has 13 amino acids. Germline V gives CDR1 LGHNA, CDR2 YSLEER. CDR3 sequence reads: CASSQDRTGRLFF. The CDR3, as DNA: TGCGCCAGCAGCCAAGATCGGACAGGGAGGCTGTTTTTT.

This clone was counted a single time. This rearrangement joins TRBV10-2 to TRBJ1-1; perhaps TRBD1 as D (5 bases). Deletions cut 3 bases from V and 5 bases from J, with 10 bases between. Germline V gene sequence: CDR1 WSHSY, CDR2 SAAADI. CDR3 length equals 13 residues. The CDR3 reads CASSDRGRTEAFF. The DNA for the CDR3 is TGCGCCAGCAGTGATAGGGGTCGGACTGAAGCTTTCTTT.

This chain uses TRBV9 with TRBJ2-5, with 12 bases matching TRBD1. The germline V gene encodes CDR1 SGDLS and CDR2 YYNGEE. This CDR3 spans 18 amino acids. Trimming cost V 0 bases and J 5 bases; bases outside gene matches: 11. In DNA form, the CDR3 reads TGTGCCAGCAGCGTAGGCCAAACCGGGACAGGGGGCGGTGAGACCCAGTACTTC. Translated, it gives CASSVGQTGTGGGETQYF.

J is TRBJ2-1 and V is TRBV5-4; 7 bases map to TRBD2. Germline CDR1 and CDR2: SGHNT and YYREEE (reference sequence). CDR3 length: 16 amino acids. The V gene end was trimmed by 4 bases and the J gene end by 3 bases; junction bases not matched to a gene: 10. The DNA for the CDR3 is TGTGCCAGCAGCCCCCTACTAGCGCCAGGCTACAATGAGCAGTTCTTC. Amino acids: CASSPLLAPGYNEQFF.

This chain uses TRBV28 with TRBJ2-2; weak D call: TRBD2 (6 bases). The CDR3 extends over 16 amino acids. Trimming took off 5 bases at V and 8 bases at J, with 21 bases between the two ends. The germline V gene encodes CDR1 MDHEN and CDR2 SYDVKM. Here the CDR3 DNA reads TGTGCCAGCAGTCCAGGACTACCGGTGGGCGGAGGGGAGCTGTTTTTT. Its protein product is CASSPGLPVGGGELFF.

The rearrangement joins TRBV27 to TRBJ2-7; D possibly corresponds to TRBD1 (6 bases). Looked up from germline, CDR1 is MNHEY and CDR2 is SMNVEV (reference sequence). This CDR3 is 17 amino acids long. The V end lost 0 bases, the J end lost 3 bases, and 18 bases lay between the germline ends. CDR3 loop: CASSLSFRAGERYEQYF. CDR3 bases: TGTGCCAGCAGTTTATCTTTTCGGGCAGGGGAGCGCTACGAGCAGTACTTC.